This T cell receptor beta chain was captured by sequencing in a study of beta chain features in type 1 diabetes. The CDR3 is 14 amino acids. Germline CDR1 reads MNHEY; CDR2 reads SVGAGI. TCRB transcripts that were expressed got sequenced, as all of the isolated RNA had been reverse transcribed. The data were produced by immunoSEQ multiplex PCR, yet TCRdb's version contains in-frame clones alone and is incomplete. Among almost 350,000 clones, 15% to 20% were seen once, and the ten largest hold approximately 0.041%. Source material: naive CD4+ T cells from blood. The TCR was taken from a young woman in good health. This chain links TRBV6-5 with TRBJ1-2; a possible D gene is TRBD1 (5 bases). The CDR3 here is CAFPGQGFNYGYTF. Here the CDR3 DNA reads TGTGCATTTCCCGGGCAGGGTTTTAACTATGGCTACACCTTC.